The clone carrying this T cell receptor (beta chain) was observed a single time. Antigen specificity is unknown. This specimen comes from a study of cytomegalovirus exposure and HLA in healthy donors. Points from the study as a whole: A later analysis by the authors found several of the most significant clusters apparently linked to common viral pathogens.

The primer mix had 60 Vbeta and 13 Jbeta primers. The method was immunoSEQ multiplex PCR; TCRdb's version includes in-frame clones alone and lacks a portion of them. The repertoire has roughly 190,000 clones, over 70% of them found once; the top ten carry 3.5% to 4%. Per germline, CDR1 LGHNA and CDR2 YNFKEQ. J gave up 7 bases and V 3 bases, and 5 bases lay outside the gene matches. The CDR3 sequence is 15 residues long. The sequence derives from a man aged 45-65 years in good health and CMV-seronegative. The chain is built from TRBV4-2 and TRBJ2-1; 11 nucleotides match TRBD2. Material: PBMCs. The CDR3 nucleotides are TGTGCCAGCAGCCAGGCTAGCGGGGGGTTTAATGAGCAGTTCTTC. Encoded protein: CASSQASGGFNEQFF.